This T cell receptor beta chain was documented in a study of blood T cells in healthy people across ages (dated by TCRdb to the mid-2010s). Study-wide context: In model experiments, template switching captured about one uniquely barcoded TCR beta cDNA molecule for every two T cells. Using deep sequencing normalized with unique cDNA molecular identifiers, the study measured how TCR beta repertoire diversity changes with age. The donors were split into four age groups: young (average around 15 years), middle-aged (around 37), aged (approximately 60) and long-lived (roughly 86). Donors of different ages were randomly distributed across sequencing lanes to avoid experimental bias. Using the same blood draw, the study looked at two additional independent replicas of 1 million unique cDNA reads for two donors, one aged 18 to 29 and the other aged 80 or older.

Results the study describes overall, beyond this receptor: Compared with the aged group, the long-lived group had more naive CD4+ T cells, fewer expanded clones and increased TCR diversity, a pattern suggesting age selection. As age increased, observed TCR beta diversity per million T cells dropped in a roughly linear way, and a significant reduction was already evident by age 40. There was a strong correlation between observed TCR beta diversity and the percentage of naive T cells measured by flow cytometry. Estimates of total diversity from one million sequenced T cells were regarded as lower bounds and underestimates. Because donor CMV infection status was unknown, age-related changes in expanded clonotypes were potentially confounded. Because profiling used bulk unsorted PBMCs, naive and antigen-experienced compartments could not be compared conclusively.

Ends trimmed: V by 1 base, J by 9 bases; bases unmatched to a gene: 9. There are 16 amino acids in the CDR3, from cysteine to phenylalanine inclusive. The CDR3 DNA has 48 bases and is translated from base 1. From the germline V gene, CDR1 is SGHTA and CDR2 is FQGTGA. The approximately 39 donors, aged about 6 to 95 years, were systemically healthy Caucasian individuals from Russia. Each donor gave approximately 9.4 milliliters of peripheral blood, drawn into EDTA-treated Vacutainer tubes. Ficoll-Paque density-gradient centrifugation was used to isolate PBMCs, with at least 6 million obtained per sample. Total RNA, at least 6 micrograms per sample, was extracted from PBMCs with Trizol reagent. Naive CD45RAhigh/CD27high T cell percentages were measured by flow cytometry on a PBMC aliquot from every donor. About this clonotype: This receptor's antigen is unknown. One base away there is no much larger clone; base qualities are not given.

The method behind the library was 5' RACE. Data came from an Illumina HiSeq 2500. The second PCR ran for roughly 7 to 11 cycles and used a J-beta primer mix along with a sample-barcoded 5' primer. A unique molecular identifier was introduced onto each TCR beta cDNA molecule by a template-switch 5' adaptor carrying 12 random nucleotides. At least 3 million CDR3-containing paired-end reads were obtained from each sample. First-strand cDNA synthesis was performed from all RNA using the Mint cDNA synthesis kit, with priming by a TRBC-specific oligonucleotide. After uracil-DNA glycosylase treatment, a first 18-cycle PCR used universal primers M1SS and BC2_uni_R on all cDNA. In the paper's pipeline: For normalization, 1 million high-quality reads, each with a distinct molecular identifier, were randomly selected from each sample. Instead of being binned into consensus sequences, reads with shared molecular identifiers were discarded. CDR3 identification, clonotype clustering and error correction used MiTCR with a Q25 quality threshold and the strictest error-elimination algorithm. A nonparametric unseen species model with Euler transformation was used to estimate lower-bound total TCR beta diversity. TCRdb itself trimmed the public reads at Q25 with fastp, ran MiXCR and retained productive beta chains. Rows are combined by CDR3 protein, so each entry shows the most common genes and DNA. V and J calls and clone size were set by TCRdb, not the authors. This sample comprises fewer than 1,000,000 distinct CDR3 sequences, around 45% of them detected only once. In total, the top ten clones hold approximately 19% of the sample.

The origin of this receptor is a man between 60 and 75 years old in good health. The sample was blood. Recombination linked TRBV7-3 to TRBJ2-1, with 10 bases in between that match TRBD2. In nucleotide form, the sequence is TGTGCCAGCAGCTTAAACCCTAGCGGGAGCGGTAGTGAGCAGTTCTTC. It translates as CASSLNPSGSGSEQFF.